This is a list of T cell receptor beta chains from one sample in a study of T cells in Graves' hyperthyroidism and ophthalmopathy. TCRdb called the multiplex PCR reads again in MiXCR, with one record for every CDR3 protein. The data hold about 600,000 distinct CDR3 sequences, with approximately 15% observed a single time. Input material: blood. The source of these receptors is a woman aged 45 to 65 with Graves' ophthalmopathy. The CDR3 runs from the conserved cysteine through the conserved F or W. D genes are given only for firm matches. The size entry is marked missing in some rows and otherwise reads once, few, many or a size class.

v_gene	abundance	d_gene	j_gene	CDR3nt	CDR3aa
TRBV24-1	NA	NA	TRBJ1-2	TGTGCCACCAGTGATTTGGGACAGAACTATGGCTACACCTTC	CATSDLGQNYGYTF
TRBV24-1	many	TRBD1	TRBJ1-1	TGTGCCACCAGTGGACCCCCGGGACAGGGTTACACTGAAGCTTTCTTT	CATSGPPGQGYTEAFF
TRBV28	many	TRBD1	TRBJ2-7	TGTGCCACCGGAGCCGGGACAGATTCCTACGAGCAGTACTTC	CATGAGTDSYEQYF
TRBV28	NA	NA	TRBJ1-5	TGTGCCAGCAGTTTGGTCCGCGCAGGGGAATATAGCAATCAGCCCCAGCATTTT	CASSLVRAGEYSNQPQHF
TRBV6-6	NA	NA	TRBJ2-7	TGTGCCAGCAGTTACAACAGGGAAGTCTTACTCTACGAGCAGTACTTC	CASSYNREVLLYEQYF
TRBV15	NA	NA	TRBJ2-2	TGTGCCACCAGCAGAGATATTATGGGGGCGAGGACCGGGGAGCTGTTTTTT	CATSRDIMGARTGELFF
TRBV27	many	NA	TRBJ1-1	TGTGCCAGCAGCCAGACTAGACAGAACACTGAAGCTTTCTTT	CASSQTRQNTEAFF
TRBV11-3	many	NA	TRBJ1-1	TGTGCCAGCAGCTTAGATGGGGTGGCCACTGAAGCTTTCTTT	CASSLDGVATEAFF
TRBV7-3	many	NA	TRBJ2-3	TGTGCCAGCAGCTTAAAGGCAGGGGGGATCTCTAGCACAGATACGCAGTATTTT	CASSLKAGGISSTDTQYF
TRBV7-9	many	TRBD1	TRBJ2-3	TGTGCCAGCAGCCCACCACAGGGGGCGCCAGATACGCAGTATTTT	CASSPPQGAPDTQYF
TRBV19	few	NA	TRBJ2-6	TGTGCCAGTAGTAAAAGCTTCTCTGGGGCCAACGTCCTGACTTTC	CASSKSFSGANVLTF
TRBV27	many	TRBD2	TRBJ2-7	TGTGCCAGCAGGACTAGCGGGAGTAAAGAGCAGTACTTC	CASRTSGSKEQYF
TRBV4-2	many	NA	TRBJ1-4	TGTGCCAGCAGCCAGAGGAGGAACTCCAATGAAAAACTGTTTTTT	CASSQRRNSNEKLFF
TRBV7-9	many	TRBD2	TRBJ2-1	TGTGCCAGCAGCTCTCTAGCGGGAGTCTATGAGCAGTTCTTC	CASSSLAGVYEQFF
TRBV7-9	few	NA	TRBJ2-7	TGTGCCAGCAGCCCAGAAGGGTTTAGCTTCTCCTACGAGCAGTACTTC	CASSPEGFSFSYEQYF
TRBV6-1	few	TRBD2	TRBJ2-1	TGTGCCAGCAGTGAATCTAGCGGGGGGGACTGGTTCTTC	CASSESSGGDWFF
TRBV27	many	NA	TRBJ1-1	TGTGCCAGCAGTTTCGGGAGGAAGAAGAACACTGAAGCTTTCTTT	CASSFGRKKNTEAFF
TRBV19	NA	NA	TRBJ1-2	TGTGCCAGTAGGCTCAATTATGGGAACTATGGCTACACCTTC	CASRLNYGNYGYTF
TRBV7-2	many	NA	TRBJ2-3	TGTGCCAGCAGGCTGGGGTTGGATGATACGCAGTATTTT	CASRLGLDDTQYF
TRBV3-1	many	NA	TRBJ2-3	TGTGCCAGCAGCAGCCAAATGGGACTTTCAGATACGCAGTATTTT	CASSSQMGLSDTQYF
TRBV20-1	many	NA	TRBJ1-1	TGCAGTGCTAGAGAGGGTTATTGGGGCACTGAAGCTTTCTTT	CSAREGYWGTEAFF
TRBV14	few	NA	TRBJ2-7	TGTGCCAGCGGGGAGGAGTTCTACGAGCAGTACTTC	CASGEEFYEQYF
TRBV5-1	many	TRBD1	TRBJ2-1	TGCGCCAGCAGCCCTGGACAGGGGAGTGGATCTGAGCAGTTCTTC	CASSPGQGSGSEQFF
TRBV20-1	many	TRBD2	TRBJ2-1	TGCAGTAGACTAGCGGCCTCGTTAAATGAGCAGTTCTTC	CSRLAASLNEQFF
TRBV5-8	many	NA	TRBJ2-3	TGTGCCAGCAGCTTGGTAGGGCGGGTTAGCACAGATACGCAGTATTTT	CASSLVGRVSTDTQYF